This TCR beta chain appears in the sequencing data of a study of CXCR3-negative and CXCR3-positive naive CD8 T cells. Whole-study context: Approximately 140 million TRB reads in total, about 1.5 +/- 0.3 million per library. General study points: Memory CD8+ T cell repertoires were far less diverse than both naive subsets.

Libraries were UMI-labeled 5' RACE TRB cDNA. Reanalyzing the 5' RACE reads, TCRdb keeps one entry per CDR3 protein, without DNA. The specimen's table records approximately 49,000 distinct CDR3 sequences. This CDR3 spans 17 amino acids. Germline CDR1 is LGHNA and CDR2 is YSLEER. As for this clonotype: As yet, its antigen is unknown.

The chain links TRBV4-3 to TRBJ2-2; no DNA is available, so the TRBD2 call from TCRdb remains unchecked. Sequences were obtained from memory CD8+ T cells from blood. The source is a human donor in good health. Some clones in this sample may be carry-over from other donors' samples. The CDR3 sequence is CASSQDLLREVPGELFF.